This TCR beta chain was identified in a study of beta chain features in type 1 diabetes. Via the markers CD45RO/CCR7/CD25/CD127/CD95/CD27, stem cell-like memory, regulatory, central memory and naive CD4+ cells were sorted. For this clone: Its antigen remains unknown.

The authors reverse transcribed all of the isolated RNA, so sequencing captured expressed TCRB transcripts. TCRdb keeps only in-frame clones here, not all; method: immunoSEQ multiplex PCR. The sample contains 250,000 or so clones, 68% of which appear only once. Regarding the study as a whole: No resolution was reached here on whether HLA type influences TCRB rearrangement. The VDJ junctions of type 1 diabetes patients carried fewer insertions and more deletions. Although PCR might favor shorter templates, it would do so equally in patients and controls.

V lost 2 bases to trimming and J lost 0 bases, with 5 bases between them. CDR1 and CDR2 from the germline V gene are LGHNT and FRNRAP. The CDR3 consists of 14 residues. The chain has TRBV12-5 and TRBJ2-4; D uncertain. The receptor was derived from a man aged 25 to 40 in good health. Sequencing was carried out using naive CD4+ T cells from blood. The CDR3 sequence is CASGLSVAKNIQYF. The CDR3 region has the DNA TGTGCTAGTGGTTTGAGCGTAGCCAAAAACATTCAGTACTTC.